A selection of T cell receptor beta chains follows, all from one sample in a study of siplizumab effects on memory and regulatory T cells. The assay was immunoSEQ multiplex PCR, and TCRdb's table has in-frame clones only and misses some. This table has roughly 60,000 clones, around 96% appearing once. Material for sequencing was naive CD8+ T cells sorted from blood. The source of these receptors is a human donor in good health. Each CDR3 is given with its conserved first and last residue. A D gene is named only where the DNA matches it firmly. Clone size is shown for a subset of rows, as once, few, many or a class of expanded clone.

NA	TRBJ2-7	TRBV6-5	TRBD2	TGTGCCAGCAGTTGGAGCGGGGCCTACGAGCAGTACTTC	CASSWSGAYEQYF
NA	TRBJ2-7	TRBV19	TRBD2	TGTGCCAGTAGTATAGATGTTTCAGAGCGGGGGATGACCTACGAGCAGTACTTC	CASSIDVSERGMTYEQYF
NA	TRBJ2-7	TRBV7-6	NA	TGTGCCAGCAGCTTAGGGGCCTTTGAGCAGTACTTC	CASSLGAFEQYF
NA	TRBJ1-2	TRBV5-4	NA	TGTGCCAGCAGCTTGGGGGGAGGCGGCTACACCTTC	CASSLGGGGYTF
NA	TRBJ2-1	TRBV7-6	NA	TGTGCCAGCAGCTCAGCGCTTAATGAGCAGTTCTTC	CASSSALNEQFF
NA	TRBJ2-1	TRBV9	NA	TGTGCCAGCAGCCCTCAAATGCTGGATGAGCAGTTCTTC	CASSPQMLDEQFF
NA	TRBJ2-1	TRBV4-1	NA	TGCGCCAGCAGCCTGGTACAGGACAGTTACAATGAGCAGTTCTTC	CASSLVQDSYNEQFF
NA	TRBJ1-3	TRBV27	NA	TGTGCCAGCAGTTCCAGCGGGGTCGGAGGAAACACCATATATTTT	CASSSSGVGGNTIYF
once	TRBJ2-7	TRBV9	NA	TGTGCCAGCAGCGCTTATGGTACAGCCGTTTACGAGCAGTACTTC	CASSAYGTAVYEQYF
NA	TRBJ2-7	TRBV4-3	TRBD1	TGCGCCAGCAGCCAGACAGGGGGCGTTTCCTACGAGCAGTACTTC	CASSQTGGVSYEQYF
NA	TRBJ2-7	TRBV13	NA	TGTGCCAGCAGCCTCCCCTCCCCCCGAACCTACGAGCAGTACTTC	CASSLPSPRTYEQYF
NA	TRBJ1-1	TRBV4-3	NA	TGCGCCAGCAGCCAAGATGGTGCGGCAGTAGGTTTCTTT	CASSQDGAAVGFF
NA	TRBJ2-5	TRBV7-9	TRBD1	TGTGCCAGCAGCGACCTTAGACAGGGGGCTGTGGAGACCCAGTACTTC	CASSDLRQGAVETQYF
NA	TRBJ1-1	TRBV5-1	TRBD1	TGCGCCAGCAGCCCCACAGCCTATTCGACAGGGGAAAACACTGAAGCTTTCTTT	CASSPTAYSTGENTEAFF
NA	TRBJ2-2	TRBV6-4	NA	TGTGCCAGCAGTACACGGAACACCGGGGAGCTGTTTTTT	CASSTRNTGELFF
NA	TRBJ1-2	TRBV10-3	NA	TGTGCCATCAGTGACCCGGGGGGCTATGGCTACACCTTC	CAISDPGGYGYTF
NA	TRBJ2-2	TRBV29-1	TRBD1	TGCAGCGTTGCGGGACAGACCGGGGAGCTGTTTTTT	CSVAGQTGELFF
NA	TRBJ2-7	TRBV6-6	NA	TGTGCCAGCAGCCATCCCCCCGGGACCCCCATCGAGCAGTACTTC	CASSHPPGTPIEQYF
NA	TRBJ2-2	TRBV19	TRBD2	TGTGCCAGTAGCGGGGGGGCCGTCGGGGAGCTGTTTTTT	CASSGGAVGELFF
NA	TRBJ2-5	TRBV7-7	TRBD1	TGTGCCAGCAGCTCGGGACAGGAAAAGCAAGAGACCCAGTACTTC	CASSSGQEKQETQYF
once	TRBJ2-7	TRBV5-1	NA	TGCGCCAGCCTGGGGAGCGGCTCCTACGAGCAGTACTTC	CASLGSGSYEQYF
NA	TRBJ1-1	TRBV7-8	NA	TGTGCCAGCAGCTTTGGAATCACTGAAGCTTTCTTT	CASSFGITEAFF
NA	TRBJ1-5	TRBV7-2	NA	TGTGCCAGCAGCCCCCACATTCAGGGCAATCAGCCCCAGCATTTT	CASSPHIQGNQPQHF
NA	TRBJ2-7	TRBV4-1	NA	TGCGCCAGCAGCCAAGATCCCGGGGGTTACGAGCAGTACTTC	CASSQDPGGYEQYF
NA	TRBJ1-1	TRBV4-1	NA	TGCGCCAGCAGCCAAGTTTTGGGGGCGAACACTGAAGCTTTCTTT	CASSQVLGANTEAFF
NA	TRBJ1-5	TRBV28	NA	TGTGCCAGCACACTCAAGGGCCTCGGTAATCAGCCCCAGCATTTT	CASTLKGLGNQPQHF
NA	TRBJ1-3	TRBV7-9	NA	TGTGCCAGCAGCTTATTCGCTAGGGAATACGGAAACACCATATATTTT	CASSLFAREYGNTIYF
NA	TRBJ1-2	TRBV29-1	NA	TGCAGCGTTGAGTCTGGGATGGGCTATGGCTACACCTTC	CSVESGMGYGYTF
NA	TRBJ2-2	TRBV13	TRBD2	TGTGCCAGCAGCTCGCCCCTACTAGCGGGGGGGCCAGGTGGGGAGCTGTTTTTT	CASSSPLLAGGPGGELFF
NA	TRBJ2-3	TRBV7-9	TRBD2	TGTGCCAGCAGCTTACTAGCGGGGGTGACAGATACGCAGTATTTT	CASSLLAGVTDTQYF
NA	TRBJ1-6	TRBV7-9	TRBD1	TGTGCCAGCAGCTCGGGACAGGGGGCTGTTAATTCACCCCTCCACTTT	CASSSGQGAVNSPLHF
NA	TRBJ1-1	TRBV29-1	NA	TGCAGCGGAACCCAGGGGAGGACTGAAGCTTTCTTT	CSGTQGRTEAFF
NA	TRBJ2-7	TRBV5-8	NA	TGTGCCAGCAGCTTGGCCCCCCAAGCCTACGAGCAGTACTTC	CASSLAPQAYEQYF
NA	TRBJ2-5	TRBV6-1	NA	TGTGCCAGCAGTGAATGGGACGCGGCGGCCGAGACCCAGTACTTC	CASSEWDAAAETQYF
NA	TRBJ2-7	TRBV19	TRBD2	TGTGCCAGTAGTATAGGTGCCAGACTAGCGGGCTCCGAGCAGTACTTC	CASSIGARLAGSEQYF
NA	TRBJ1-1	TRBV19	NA	TGTGCCAGTAGCCTGACAATCAACACTGAAGCTTTCTTT	CASSLTINTEAFF
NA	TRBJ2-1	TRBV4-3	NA	TGCGCCAGCAGCCAAGAATCAGGACGGACGAGCGGTGAGCAGTTCTTC	CASSQESGRTSGEQFF